These 10 T cell receptor beta chains originate from one sample sequenced in a study of PD-1 blockade in mismatch repair-deficient tumors. Clones were sequenced by immunoSEQ multiplex PCR, and TCRdb holds only the in-frame ones, with some missing. The table has around 9,400 clones, approximately 89% seen once. This specimen consisted of PBMCs, obtained 46 weeks after starting pembrolizumab. The receptors derive from an adult with mismatch repair-deficient cancer.

The chain combines TRBV14 with TRBJ2-7; TRBD2 matches at 8 bases. The J segment lost 0 bases and the V segment lost 2 bases, leaving 9 bases of the junction unmatched. CDR3 length: 17 amino acids. CDR1 SGHDN and CDR2 FVKESK come from the germline V gene. The CDR3 loop reads CASSQLPGGTSSYEQYF. Here the CDR3 DNA reads TGTGCCAGCAGCCAACTCCCGGGAGGGACTTCCTCCTACGAGCAGTACTTC.

J is TRBJ2-3 and V is TRBV28, with 11 bases identical to TRBD2. V was clipped by 4 bases and J by 5 bases; unmatched bases: 8. This CDR3 spans 16 amino acids. Germline lookup yields CDR1 MDHEN and CDR2 SYDVKM. DNA for the CDR3: TGTGCCAGCAGTTACCCACTAGCGGGAGAAAAAGATACGCAGTATTTT. It specifies CASSYPLAGEKDTQYF.

This clone came up a few times. The chain links TRBV16 to TRBJ2-7; D not resolved. CDR1 and CDR2 (germline): KGHSY, FQNENV. The V gene lost 6 bases and the J gene lost 6 bases, with 15 bases spanning the gap. The length of the CDR3 is 13 residues. CDR3 bases: TGTGCCAGCAGGATGGGCCTCAAAACCGAGCAGTACTTC. Amino acid sequence: CASRMGLKTEQYF.

The chain joins TRBV4-1 to TRBJ2-3; 9 bases align to TRBD2. The CDR3 has 14 amino acids. CDR1 MGHRA and CDR2 YSYEKL come from the germline V gene. After removal of 7 bases from V and 2 bases from J, the junction contained 4 bases not matched to a gene. The CDR3 region has the DNA TGCGCCAGCATTGGCGGGGGGGACACAGATACGCAGTATTTT. This sequence encodes CASIGGGDTDTQYF.

This chain links TRBV5-1 with TRBJ2-1, with a weak D call TRBD2 (6 bases). Germline CDR1 SGHRS, CDR2 YFSETQ. Trimming removed 7 bases from V and 2 bases from J, with 7 bases in between. There are 12 residues in the CDR3. The CDR3 DNA follows: TGCGCCAGCCGGAGGGCCTACAATGAGCAGTTCTTC. Its protein is CASRRAYNEQFF.

The chain combines TRBV7-9 with TRBJ1-4; D possibly corresponds to TRBD1 (5 bases). Trimming removed 2 bases from V and 3 bases from J, with 10 bases in between. CDR1 and CDR2 from the germline V gene are SEHNR and FQNEAQ (reference sequence). The CDR3 has 15 residues. The CDR3 loop is CASSLTAGSNEKLFF. The CDR3, as DNA: TGTGCCAGCAGCTTAACGGCAGGGTCTAATGAAAAACTGTTTTTT.

The rearrangement uses TRBV28 and TRBJ1-5, with 7 bases that match TRBD1. The CDR3 spans 16 residues. The trim removed 5 bases at V and 4 bases at J, leaving 11 bases unmatched. The germline V gene encodes CDR1 MDHEN and CDR2 SYDVKM. This CDR3 is CASSVIGQVVNQPQHF. The CDR3 nucleotides read TGTGCCAGCAGTGTGATTGGACAGGTCGTGAATCAGCCCCAGCATTTT.

This clone was counted between two and nine times. This chain links TRBV5-4 with TRBJ2-5, with D tentatively TRBD1 (7 bases). Trimming took off 2 bases at V and 5 bases at J, with 13 bases between the two ends. The germline V gene encodes CDR1 SGHNT and CDR2 YYREEE (reference sequence). This CDR3 comprises 14 residues. Here the CDR3 DNA reads TGTGCCAGCAGCTTCGACTCAGGGGGGGAGACCCAGTACTTC. Protein product: CASSFDSGGETQYF.

This clone was observed a single time. The chain combines TRBV5-1 with TRBJ2-3; a possible D gene is TRBD1 (5 bases). CDR3 length equals 13 residues. Per germline, CDR1 SGHRS and CDR2 YFSETQ. Trimming removed 0 bases from V and 5 bases from J, with 7 bases in between. The CDR3 loop reads CASSLEGIDTQYF. The CDR3, as DNA: TGCGCCAGCAGCTTGGAGGGGATAGATACGCAGTATTTT.

CDR3 in amino acids: CASSLTGVGETQYF. DNA of the CDR3: TGTGCCAGCAGCTTAACAGGGGTCGGGGAGACCCAGTACTTC. The V and J genes are TRBV7-7 and TRBJ2-5, with TRBD1 identical over 7 bases. Per germline, CDR1 SSHAT and CDR2 FNYEAQ (reference sequence). V lost 2 bases, J lost 5 bases, and 5 bases stayed unmatched. The CDR3 is 14 residues long. The variable domain in full, with the rest retrieved from reference TRBV7-7 and TRBJ2-5, is GAGVSQSPRYKVTKRGQDVTLRCDPISSHATLYWYQQALGQGPEFLTYFNYEAQPDKSGLPSDRFSAERPEGSISTLTIQRTEQRDSAMYRCASSLTGVGETQYFGPGTRLLVL.